This T cell receptor (beta chain) was captured by sequencing in a study of blood T cells in healthy people across ages. Study observations and caveats: PBMCs went unsorted, and a conclusive naive versus antigen-experienced comparison was therefore prevented. It was held that the diversity estimates obtained from one million T cells were underestimates.

A J-beta primer mix and a sample-barcoded 5' primer were used in a second PCR of about 7 to 12 cycles. TCRdb analysed the 5' RACE reads with MiXCR anew, one entry per CDR3 protein. This sample yields 790,000 or so distinct CDR3 sequences, of which about 46% are seen a single time; about a sixth belongs to the top ten. RNA extraction gave at least 5.5 micrograms of total RNA per sample. A word on this clonotype: The target antigen is unknown.

CDR1 and CDR2 from the germline V gene are SGHVS and FNYEAQ. Trimming removed 2 bases from V and 12 bases from J, with 13 bases in between. The length of the CDR3 is 12 residues. The rearrangement joins TRBV7-6 to TRBJ2-5; D is perhaps TRBD2 (5 bases). The sample was blood. This sequence originates from a man older than 75 in good health. CDR3 DNA: TGTGCCAGCAGCTTATCCGAGACTACGAAGTACTTC. Residues: CASSLSETTKYF.